These T cell receptor beta chains were read from a single sample in a study of blood T cell repertoires in COVID-19. The protocol was immunoSEQ multiplex PCR, while the TCRdb copy is restricted to in-frame clones and leaves out a portion. Seen here are some 110,000 clones, approximately 88% observed once, and the top ten hold under 0.85%. Sequenced: peripheral blood. These receptors all stem from a woman in her seventies with acute or convalescent COVID-19. Both conserved end residues are trimmed from each CDR3. D genes are given only for firm matches.

d_call v_call cdr3_length cdr3_aa
TRBD1 TRBV6-6 13 ASSQGQPSGNTIY
TRBD2 TRBV19 13 ASTEVGTSSNEQF
TRBD2 TRBV5-8 14 ASSLGTSGSTDTQY
. TRBV30 10 AWSGPEDIQY
. TRBV12-5 11 ASEIQGGETQY
TRBD2 TRBV5-1 16 ASSPAGGPGLSTDTQY
. TRBV6-5 12 ASSSGPANTEAF
. TRBV5-1 13 ASSLELGANYGYT
. TRBV21-1 11 ASSIRQGYGYT
TRBD1 TRBV19 12 ASRRQGARNEQF
. TRBV5-1 13 ASSVGTRSSYEQY
. TRBV12-3/TRBV12-4 11 ASSFSTVYGYT
. TRBV6-1 15 ASSVSISNPSTDTQY
. TRBV6-1 12 ASSEADTNQPQH
TRBD2 TRBV7-8 12 ASSPGREPNEQY
TRBD1 TRBV7-9 13 ASSLGDRQGDEQF
. TRBV3-1/TRBV3-2 13 ASSQDGTDQETQY
TRBD2 TRBV9 13 ASSVGEGPSGELF
. TRBV5-6 12 ASSPWQGWHEQY
TRBD1 TRBV5-1 13 ASSSGDRRYNEQF
TRBD1 TRBV5-1 11 ASSRDSNYGYT
. TRBV7-3 14 ASSLGGTSGANVLT
. TRBV19 9 ASRKGETQY
. TRBV28 10 ASSTPGGVKY
. TRBV28 9 ASQGAYEQY
TRBD1 TRBV9 13 ASSVGGRGDTEAF
TRBD1 TRBV5-6 15 ASSFFGQGAQDTEAF
TRBD2 TRBV12-3/TRBV12-4 11 ASSLWEGHTQY
. TRBV5-5 15 ASSADTRLTFNYGYT
. TRBV6-5 12 ASSYSTTNTEAF
TRBD2 TRBV5-1 16 ASSLGLSGLAGNDEQF
TRBD1 TRBV10-3 12 AIRKGQVNPEAF
TRBD2 TRBV19 17 ASSIMAGGPSTSYNEQF
. TRBV11-3 11 ASSPEQGREQF
TRBD2 TRBV7-3 13 ASSLTLAGGNEQF
TRBD2 TRBV12-5 12 ASGPSGRASEQY
. TRBV6-5 11 ASTMTANTEAF
TRBD2 TRBV15 14 ATSTGLAGGQETQY
. TRBV6-5 13 ASGQRHSGANVLT
. TRBV5-5 9 ASSLADTIY
. TRBV6-6 13 ASSYDSQETYEQY
. TRBV3-1/TRBV3-2 13 ASSQGPDSGNTIY
TRBD1 TRBV5-1 13 ASSTGRQGDYGYT
. TRBV5-8 10 ASSFRGTEAF
TRBD1 TRBV6-6 11 ASRVTGGGGYT